The T cell receptor (beta chain) under discussion was sequenced for a study of blood T cell repertoires in COVID-19. Study information: The analysed material was cDNA or gDNA that came from T cells, B-cell-depleted T cells, or PBMCs.

CDR1 and CDR2 (germline): MNHEY, SMNVEV (reference sequence). The CDR3 contains 16 residues. V lost 2 bases, J lost 1 base, and 14 bases lay in between. Repertoires were generated with immunoSEQ multiplex PCR, while TCRdb's copy carries only in-frame clones and drops some. The table has about 160,000 clones, about nine tenths seen once. This TCR came from a man aged 18-30 years with acute or convalescent COVID-19. The specimen was peripheral blood. The chain employs TRBV27 and TRBJ1-1; D is perhaps TRBD1 (6 bases). CDR3 coding DNA: TGTGCCAGCAGTTTAGCCAGGGGAGGGGGGAACACTGAAGCTTTCTTT. Translating gives CASSLARGGGNTEAFF.